This T cell receptor (beta chain) was recovered during a study of vaccination and CD4 T cells after COVID-19. The time point here: late sampling 161 to 241 days after vaccination in three convalescent patients. The treatment was: approximately 11-day PBMC culture with coronavirus spike peptide pools or control peptides (ViraFEST assay). Concerning this clonotype itself: As yet, its antigen is unknown.

Cultured CD4+ T cells had their DNA profiled by the Oncomine TCR Beta short-read assay. TCRdb reprocessed the PCR reads via MiXCR and lists one record per CDR3 protein. The sample holds 20,000 to 25,000 distinct CDR3 sequences; under 40% are singletons and the top ten take about 27%. The receptor comes from a human donor who had recovered from COVID-19. The sample in question was CD4+ T cells from blood, cultured in vitro, obtained about 7 months after SARS-CoV-2 vaccination.

The CDR3 DNA reads TGTGCCAGCTCACCCCACGTACAGGAGACCCAGTACTTC. This codes for CASSPHVQETQYF. The rearrangement uses TRBV18 and TRBJ2-5; D remains unclear. V lost 3 bases and J 5 bases, leaving 10 bases between the germline ends. Per the germline V gene, CDR1 is KGHSH and CDR2 is LQKENI. This CDR3 has 13 residues.